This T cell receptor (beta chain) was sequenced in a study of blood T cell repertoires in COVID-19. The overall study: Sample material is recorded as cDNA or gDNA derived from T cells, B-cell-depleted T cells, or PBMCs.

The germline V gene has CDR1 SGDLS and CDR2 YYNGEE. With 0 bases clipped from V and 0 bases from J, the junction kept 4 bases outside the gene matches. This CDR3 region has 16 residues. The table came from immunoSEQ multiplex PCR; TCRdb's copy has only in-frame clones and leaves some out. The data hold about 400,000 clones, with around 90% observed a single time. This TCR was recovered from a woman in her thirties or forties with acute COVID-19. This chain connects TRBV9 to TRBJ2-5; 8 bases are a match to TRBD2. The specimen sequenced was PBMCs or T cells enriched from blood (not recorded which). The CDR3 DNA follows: TGTGCCAGCAGCGTAGGTGCGGGGGGATACCAAGAGACCCAGTACTTC. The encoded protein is CASSVGAGGYQETQYF.